The source of this T cell receptor beta chain is a study of blood T cell repertoires in COVID-19. Overall study context: Material from acute and convalescent COVID-19 was sourced from the United States, Italy and Spain. PBMCs, B-cell-depleted T cells, or T cells provided the cDNA or gDNA that made up the material.

In the original processing: Estimation of nucleated cell counts relied on the amplification of reference gene primers. Here immunoSEQ multiplex PCR was the method, and the copy in TCRdb shows in-frame clones only, minus some. That table furnishes V, J and clone size, whereas the DNA furnished D and trimming. This table has more than 200,000 clones, around 89% appearing once. The CDR3 is 17 residues long. V dropped 6 bases and J dropped 3; count of bases not matched to a gene: 11. Germline V gene sequence: CDR1 SNHLY, CDR2 FYNNEI. The sequenced sample consisted of peripheral blood. The chain combines TRBV2 with TRBJ2-2; the match to TRBD2 covers 9 bases. The TCR originated in a man in his sixties or seventies with acute or convalescent COVID-19. CDR3: CASRVIAGDLDTGELFF. CDR3 sequence (DNA): TGTGCCAGCAGGGTAATAGCGGGAGACCTTGACACCGGGGAGCTGTTTTTT.